The 4 T cell receptor beta chains presented below share a single source sample, sequenced in a study of a mutant IDH1 vaccine in newly diagnosed glioma. Antigens of these TCRs are unknown. Some clones are missing from TCRdb's copy, which holds only in-frame ones; the method was immunoSEQ multiplex PCR. The sample carries fewer than 70,000 clones, around 80% recorded once. The time point denotes: week 11, during vaccination. Doses comprised 300 ug of mutant IDH1 20-mer peptide each, plus topical imiquimod. Source: PBMCs, taken from a glioma patient whose treatment included an IDH1 peptide vaccine. These receptors all stem from a man under 40 with glioma.

This clone occurred a few times. The chain joins TRBV30 to TRBJ1-1; D is ambiguous. CDR1 is GTSNPN and CDR2 is SVGIG in the germline V gene (reference sequence). This CDR3 is built from 13 residues. The V end lost 0 bases, the J end lost 5 bases, and 10 bases lay between the germline ends. DNA for the CDR3: TGTGCCTGGAGTGTAGAGTTTAGGACTGAAGCTTTCTTT. Protein sequence: CAWSVEFRTEAFF.

The rearrangement joins TRBV6-1 to TRBJ1-5, with D possibly TRBD1 on 6 matching bases. The CDR3 length is 15 residues. The V and J ends lost 7 bases and 2 bases respectively, with 15 bases between them. Germline CDR1 is MNHNS and CDR2 is SASEGT. CDR3 residues: CASINQGSGNQPQHF. The CDR3 coding sequence is TGTGCCAGCATTAACCAGGGGTCAGGCAATCAGCCCCAGCATTTT.

CDR3 sequence reads: CASSPQVYGVEAFF. The CDR3 DNA is TGTGCCAGCAGCCCTCAGGTGTATGGTGTTGAAGCTTTCTTT. V gene TRBV6-6 combines with J gene TRBJ1-1; D ambiguous. The V end lost 6 bases, the J end lost 7 bases, and 18 bases lay between the germline ends. Per germline, CDR1 MNHNY and CDR2 SVGAGI (reference sequence). The CDR3 runs to 14 residues.

V is TRBV6-5 and J is TRBJ1-1, with no clear D. This CDR3 spans 15 amino acids. Germline V CDR1 and CDR2: MNHEY, SVGAGI. Trimming took off 0 bases at V and 1 base at J, with 9 bases between the two ends. DNA for the CDR3: TGTGCCAGCAGTTACTCTACTATGGGGAACACTGAAGCTTTCTTT. Amino acids: CASSYSTMGNTEAFF.